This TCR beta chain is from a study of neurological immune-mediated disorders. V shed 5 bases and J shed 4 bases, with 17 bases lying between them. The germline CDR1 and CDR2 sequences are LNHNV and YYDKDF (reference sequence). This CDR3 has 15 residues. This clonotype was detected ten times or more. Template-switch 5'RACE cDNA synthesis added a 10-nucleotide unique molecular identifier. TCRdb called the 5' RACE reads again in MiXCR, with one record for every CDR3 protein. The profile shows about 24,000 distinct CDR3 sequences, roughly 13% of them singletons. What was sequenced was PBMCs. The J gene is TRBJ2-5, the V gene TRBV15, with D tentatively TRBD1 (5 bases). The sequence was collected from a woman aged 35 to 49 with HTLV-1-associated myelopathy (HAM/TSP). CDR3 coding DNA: TGTGCCACCAGCCTCCATAGGGGAACGGGAGAGACCCAGTACTTC. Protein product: CATSLHRGTGETQYF. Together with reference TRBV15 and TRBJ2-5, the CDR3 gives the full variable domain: DAMVIQNPRYQVTQFGKPVTLSCSQTLNHNVMYWYQQKSSQAPKLLFHYYDKDFNNEADTPDNFQSRRPNTSFCFLDIRSPGLGDTAMYLCATSLHRGTGETQYFGPGTRLLVL.